The present entry profiles one T cell receptor (beta chain) with its context. Its matching antigen is unknown. A much larger clone differs from this one at a single base, so this may be a read error. Then a second PCR, running roughly 6 to 12 cycles, was carried out with a sample-barcoded 5' primer and a J-beta primer mix. Each cDNA molecule was tagged by a template-switch adaptor that had 12 random nucleotides. The study obtained at least 2.5 million CDR3-containing paired-end reads from every sample. TCRdb re-called the 5' RACE reads with MiXCR, one entry per CDR3 protein. Here the sample spans about a million distinct CDR3 sequences, 35% to 40% being singletons. These data belong to a study of blood T cells in healthy people across ages. The V end lost 2 bases, the J end lost 7 bases, and 18 bases lay between the germline ends. Germline V gene sequence: CDR1 SGHTA, CDR2 FQGNSA. CDR3 length: 15 residues.

Study-wide points: Per million T cells, the diversity of TCR beta decreased roughly linearly as age advanced. As naive T cell percentage varied, TCR beta diversity correlated strongly with it.

The material sequenced was blood. The clonotype originates from a man younger than 30 in good health. The chain has TRBV7-2 and TRBJ2-7; tentatively, D is TRBD2 (5 bases). CDR3 loop: CASSLFLASYNEQYF. The CDR3 nucleotides read TGTGCCAGCAGCTTATTCCTAGCTTCCTACAATGAGCAGTACTTC.